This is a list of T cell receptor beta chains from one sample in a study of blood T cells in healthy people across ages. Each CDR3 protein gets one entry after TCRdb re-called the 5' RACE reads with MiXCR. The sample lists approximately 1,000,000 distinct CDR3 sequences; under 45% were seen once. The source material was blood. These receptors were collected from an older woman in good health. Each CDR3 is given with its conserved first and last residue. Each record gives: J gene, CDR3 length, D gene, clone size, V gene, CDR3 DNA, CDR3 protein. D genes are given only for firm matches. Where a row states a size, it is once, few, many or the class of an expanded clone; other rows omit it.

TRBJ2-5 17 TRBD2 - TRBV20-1 TGCAGTGCTAGGGATCCTAGTGCTAGCGGGTCCCAAGAGACCCAGTACTTC CSARDPSASGSQETQYF
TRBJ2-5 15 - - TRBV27 TGTGCCAGCAGTTTATCGGCGGACGGGAGTGGTGAGCAGTACTTC CASSLSADGSGEQYF
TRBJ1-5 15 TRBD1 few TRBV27 TGTGCCAGCAGTGGCAACCAGGGGGGAAGTCAGCCCCAGCATTTT CASSGNQGGSQPQHF
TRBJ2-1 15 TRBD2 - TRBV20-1 TGCAGTGCAGAGGAGCGTGGGCGGGGGTACAATGAGCAGTTCTTC CSAEERGRGYNEQFF
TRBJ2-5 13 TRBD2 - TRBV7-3 TGTGCCAGCAGTGGGACTAGCGGGGAGACCCAGTACTTC CASSGTSGETQYF
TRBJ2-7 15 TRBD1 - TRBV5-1 TGCGCCAGCAGCTTTGGACAGGGCGCGACCTACGAGCAGTACTTC CASSFGQGATYEQYF
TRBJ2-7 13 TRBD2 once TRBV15 TGTGCCACCAGCACTAGCGGGGGCTACGAGCAGTACTTC CATSTSGGYEQYF
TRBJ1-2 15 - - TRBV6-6 TGTGCCAGCAGTTACTCGTTAGAGGGGCCCTATGGCTACACCTTC CASSYSLEGPYGYTF
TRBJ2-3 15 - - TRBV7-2 TGTGCCAGCAGCTTTAGTCGTGCTAGCACAGATACGCAGTATTTT CASSFSRASTDTQYF
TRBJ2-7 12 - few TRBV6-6 TGTGCCAGCAGTCCCTCAGGGAACGAGCAGTACTTC CASSPSGNEQYF
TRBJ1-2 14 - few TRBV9 TGTGCCAGCAGTTTGGGTCGTACCAACTATGGCTACACCTTC CASSLGRTNYGYTF
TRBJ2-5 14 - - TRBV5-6 TGTGCCAGCGGCTTGGCCCGGCAGCGGGAGACCCAGTACTTC CASGLARQRETQYF
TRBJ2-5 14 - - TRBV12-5 TGTGCTAGTGCCCCCAGCGGGTACCAAGAGACCCAGTACTTC CASAPSGYQETQYF
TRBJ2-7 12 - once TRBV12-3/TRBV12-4 TGTGCCAGCAGCTCCCCCTTCGGTGAGCAGTACTTC CASSSPFGEQYF
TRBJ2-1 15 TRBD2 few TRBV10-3 TGTGCCATCAGTGAGTTAATAGCGGGAAATGATGAGCAGTTCTTC CAISELIAGNDEQFF
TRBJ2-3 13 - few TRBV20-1 TGCAGTGCATCGGACAGACTAAGGGATACGCAGTATTTT CSASDRLRDTQYF
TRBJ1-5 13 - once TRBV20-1 TGCAGTGCTAGCAGCCCCGAAGCCGGGGCCCAGCATTTT CSASSPEAGAQHF
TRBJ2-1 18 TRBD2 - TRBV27 TGTGCCAGCACCCACCCTGGGCTTAGCGGGAGTGTCTACAATGAGCAGTTCTTC CASTHPGLSGSVYNEQFF
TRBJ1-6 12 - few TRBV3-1 TGTGCCAGCAGCCAAGTACGGGGACCCCTCCACTTT CASSQVRGPLHF
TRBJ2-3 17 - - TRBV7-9 TGTGCCAGCAGCAGGTTTGCAGGCAGATCGCTCACAGATACGCAGTATTTT CASSRFAGRSLTDTQYF
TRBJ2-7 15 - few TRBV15 TGTGCCACCAGCAGAAACCCCGGGAGCTCCTACGAGCAGTACTTC CATSRNPGSSYEQYF
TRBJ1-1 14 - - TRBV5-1 TGCGCCAGCAGCTCGTACGCAGGGAACACTGAAGCTTTCTTT CASSSYAGNTEAFF
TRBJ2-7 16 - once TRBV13 TGTGCCAGCAGCTTAGGCCTTGCGGGACCGGACTACGAGCAGTACTTC CASSLGLAGPDYEQYF
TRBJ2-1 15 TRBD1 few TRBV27 TGTGCCAGCAGTTTAAGGGACAGGGGTAGGAATGAGCAGTTCTTC CASSLRDRGRNEQFF
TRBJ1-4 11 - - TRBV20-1 TGCAGTGCTAGTGTCGGTGAAAAACTGTTTTTT CSASVGEKLFF
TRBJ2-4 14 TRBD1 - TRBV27 TGTGCCAGCAGAGAACAGGGGGCGAGACGCATTCAGTACTTC CASREQGARRIQYF
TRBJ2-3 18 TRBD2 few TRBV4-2 TGTGCCAGCAGCCAAGGCCCTCGGGGGGGCCCCAAGGTCGATACGCAGTATTTT CASSQGPRGGPKVDTQYF
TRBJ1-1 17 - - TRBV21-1 TGTGCCAGCAGCAAAGGAGGAACAGGGGGGATGAACACTGAAGCTTTCTTT CASSKGGTGGMNTEAFF
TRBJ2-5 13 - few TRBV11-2 TGTGCCAGCAGCTTAGGGGCTAGTCAGACCCAGTACTTC CASSLGASQTQYF
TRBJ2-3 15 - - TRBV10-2 TGCGCCAGCAGTGACTTCGGGAGTACGACAGATACGCAGTATTTT CASSDFGSTTDTQYF
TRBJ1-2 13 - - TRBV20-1 TGCAGTGCTTCACGCGGGGGGGGATATGGCTACACCTTC CSASRGGGYGYTF
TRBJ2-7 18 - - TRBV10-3 TGTGCCATCAGTGAGCCACTGGACACTCCAGTCCTGATTTACGAGCAGTACTTC CAISEPLDTPVLIYEQYF
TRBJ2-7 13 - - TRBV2 TGTGCCAGCAAGGTTGGACAGAGCTACGAGCAGTACTTC CASKVGQSYEQYF
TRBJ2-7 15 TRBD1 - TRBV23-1 TGCGCCAGCAGTCAATCGGGACAGGGAGGCTTCGAGCAGTACTTC CASSQSGQGGFEQYF
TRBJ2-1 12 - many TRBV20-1 TGCAGTGCTAGTGACAAAGGAACGGAGCAGTTCTTC CSASDKGTEQFF
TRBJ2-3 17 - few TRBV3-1 TGTGCCAGCAGCCAAAGGGCCCTAGCGAGAGACCCAGATACGCAGTATTTT CASSQRALARDPDTQYF
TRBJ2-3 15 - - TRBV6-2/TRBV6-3 TGTGCCAGCAGTTCCGGGACTCTGTGGTCGAATACGCAGTATTTT CASSSGTLWSNTQYF
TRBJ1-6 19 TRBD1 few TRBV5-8 TGTGCCAGCAGCTCAATCCGGACAGGGGTCCGCCGGAGGAATTCACCCCTCCACTTT CASSSIRTGVRRRNSPLHF
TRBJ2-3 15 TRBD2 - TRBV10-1 TGCGCCAGTAGTACTAGCGGCCCTAGCACAGATACGCAGTATTTT CASSTSGPSTDTQYF
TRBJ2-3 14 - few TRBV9 TGTGCCAGCAGTGTGGAGGCTAGCACAGATACGCAGTATTTT CASSVEASTDTQYF